A selection of T cell receptor beta chains follows, all from one sample in a study of cytomegalovirus exposure and HLA in healthy donors. Repertoires were generated with immunoSEQ multiplex PCR, while TCRdb's copy carries only in-frame clones and drops some. The data contain approximately 120,000 clones, more than 80% of them seen just once; the ten biggest clones take up more than 8%. Sequenced input: PBMCs. Receptors were obtained from a young man in good health and CMV-seropositive. The CDR3 runs from the conserved cysteine through the conserved F or W. D genes are given only for firm matches. Only some rows state a clone size, as once, few, many or a class for expanded clones.

v_call: TRBV6-1; clone_size: .; d_call: TRBD1; j_call: TRBJ1-5; cdr3_aa: CASRRGRDQPQHF; cdr3_nt: TGTGCCAGCAGGAGGGGGCGCGATCAGCCCCAGCATTTT
v_call: TRBV7-6; clone_size: few; d_call: TRBD1; j_call: TRBJ1-5; cdr3_aa: CASSVDRGQPQHF; cdr3_nt: TGTGCCAGCAGCGTTGACAGGGGTCAGCCCCAGCATTTT
v_call: TRBV11-2; clone_size: .; d_call: .; j_call: TRBJ2-5; cdr3_aa: CASRSPHREKETQYF; cdr3_nt: TGTGCCAGCAGATCACCACACCGGGAAAAAGAGACCCAGTACTTC
v_call: TRBV7-3; clone_size: .; d_call: .; j_call: TRBJ1-6; cdr3_aa: CASSLRAGDYNSPLHF; cdr3_nt: TGTGCCAGCAGCTTACGGGCCGGGGATTATAATTCACCCCTCCACTTT
v_call: TRBV29-1; clone_size: few; d_call: .; j_call: TRBJ2-2; cdr3_aa: CSVGTVTGELFF; cdr3_nt: TGCAGCGTTGGAACAGTCACCGGGGAGCTGTTTTTT
v_call: TRBV7-8; clone_size: .; d_call: .; j_call: TRBJ2-7; cdr3_aa: CASSLALSSSREQYF; cdr3_nt: TGTGCCAGCAGCTTAGCCCTATCCAGCTCGCGGGAGCAGTACTTC
v_call: TRBV6-4; clone_size: .; d_call: .; j_call: TRBJ2-5; cdr3_aa: CASSEFPGETQYF; cdr3_nt: TGTGCCAGCAGTGAGTTCCCAGGGGAGACCCAGTACTTC
v_call: TRBV7-6; clone_size: .; d_call: .; j_call: TRBJ2-5; cdr3_aa: CASSLDARSTQYF; cdr3_nt: TGTGCCAGCAGCTTAGATGCGAGGTCTACCCAGTACTTC
v_call: TRBV4-2; clone_size: few; d_call: TRBD2; j_call: TRBJ2-3; cdr3_aa: CASSQGRLAGGSSTDTQYF; cdr3_nt: TGTGCCAGCAGCCAAGGGAGACTAGCGGGGGGAAGTAGCACAGATACGCAGTATTTT
v_call: TRBV18; clone_size: .; d_call: .; j_call: TRBJ2-6; cdr3_aa: CASSPGTPRSGANVLTF; cdr3_nt: TGTGCCAGCTCACCCGGGACACCTCGCTCTGGGGCCAACGTCCTGACTTTC
v_call: TRBV7-9; clone_size: .; d_call: TRBD1; j_call: TRBJ2-7; cdr3_aa: CASTQFQGDEQYF; cdr3_nt: TGTGCCAGCACCCAATTCCAGGGGGACGAGCAGTACTTC
v_call: TRBV10-3; clone_size: .; d_call: TRBD2; j_call: TRBJ2-2; cdr3_aa: CAISRGGAGTGELFF; cdr3_nt: TGTGCCATCAGTCGCGGGGGGGCCGGCACCGGGGAGCTGTTTTTT
v_call: TRBV5-1; clone_size: .; d_call: TRBD1; j_call: TRBJ2-7; cdr3_aa: CASSLGTGLYEQYF; cdr3_nt: TGCGCCAGCAGCCTCGGGACAGGATTATACGAGCAGTACTTC
v_call: TRBV19; clone_size: few; d_call: TRBD2; j_call: TRBJ2-2; cdr3_aa: CASSTREGYTGELFF; cdr3_nt: TGTGCCAGTAGTACCCGGGAGGGATACACCGGGGAGCTGTTTTTT
v_call: TRBV4-1; clone_size: .; d_call: TRBD1; j_call: TRBJ2-2; cdr3_aa: CASSQQGAFGELFF; cdr3_nt: TGCGCCAGCAGCCAACAGGGGGCGTTTGGGGAGCTGTTTTTT
v_call: TRBV6-6; clone_size: once; d_call: TRBD2; j_call: TRBJ2-7; cdr3_aa: CASSPLGAGGIYEQYF; cdr3_nt: TGTGCCAGCAGTCCCCTGGGAGCGGGGGGGATCTACGAGCAGTACTTC
v_call: TRBV5-1; clone_size: .; d_call: .; j_call: TRBJ2-3; cdr3_aa: CASSRDTSDTRYF; cdr3_nt: TGCGCCAGCAGCCGGGACACCTCAGATACGCGGTATTTT
v_call: TRBV5-8; clone_size: .; d_call: TRBD1; j_call: TRBJ2-7; cdr3_aa: CASSYRGRDRGTYEQYF; cdr3_nt: TGTGCCAGCAGCTACCGGGGGAGGGACAGGGGAACCTACGAGCAGTACTTC
v_call: TRBV4-1; clone_size: .; d_call: TRBD1; j_call: TRBJ1-2; cdr3_aa: CASSLGTGSEGYTF; cdr3_nt: TGCGCCAGCAGCCTAGGGACAGGGTCAGAGGGCTACACCTTC
v_call: TRBV5-8; clone_size: .; d_call: .; j_call: TRBJ2-7; cdr3_aa: CASSLAGTSLYEQYF; cdr3_nt: TGTGCCAGCAGCTTGGCGGGGACATCCCTTTACGAGCAGTACTTC
v_call: TRBV14; clone_size: .; d_call: .; j_call: TRBJ2-7; cdr3_aa: CASSQEAGSSYEQYF; cdr3_nt: TGTGCCAGCAGCCAAGAGGCGGGGAGCTCCTACGAGCAGTACTTC
v_call: TRBV5-1; clone_size: .; d_call: .; j_call: TRBJ2-2; cdr3_aa: CASSFPGQRRTGELFF; cdr3_nt: TGCGCCAGCAGCTTCCCGGGACAAAGGAGGACCGGGGAGCTGTTTTTT
v_call: TRBV10-2; clone_size: .; d_call: .; j_call: TRBJ1-5; cdr3_aa: CASKVAGGNQPQHF; cdr3_nt: TGCGCCAGCAAAGTCGCAGGGGGCAATCAGCCCCAGCATTTT
v_call: TRBV5-1; clone_size: .; d_call: TRBD2; j_call: TRBJ2-3; cdr3_aa: CASSLGGGGPDTQYF; cdr3_nt: TGCGCCAGCAGCTTGGGGGGCGGGGGGCCAGATACGCAGTATTTT
v_call: TRBV30; clone_size: .; d_call: .; j_call: TRBJ2-1; cdr3_aa: CAWSPPEGDEQFF; cdr3_nt: TGTGCCTGGAGTCCACCTGAGGGCGATGAGCAGTTCTTC
v_call: TRBV7-3; clone_size: .; d_call: TRBD1; j_call: TRBJ1-1; cdr3_aa: CASSVTGVTEAFF; cdr3_nt: TGTGCCAGCAGCGTAACAGGGGTCACTGAAGCTTTCTTT
v_call: TRBV7-2; clone_size: few; d_call: .; j_call: TRBJ1-4; cdr3_aa: CASTQPGEKLFF; cdr3_nt: TGTGCCAGCACCCAGCCGGGTGAAAAACTGTTTTTT
v_call: TRBV7-3; clone_size: .; d_call: TRBD1; j_call: TRBJ2-1; cdr3_aa: CASSLNPPGTGSYNEQFF; cdr3_nt: TGTGCCAGCAGCTTAAACCCGCCCGGGACAGGAAGCTACAATGAGCAGTTCTTC
v_call: TRBV2; clone_size: .; d_call: TRBD1; j_call: TRBJ2-7; cdr3_aa: CASSRQGDYDEQYF; cdr3_nt: TGTGCCAGCAGTCGACAGGGGGATTACGACGAGCAGTACTTC
v_call: TRBV2; clone_size: .; d_call: TRBD1; j_call: TRBJ1-6; cdr3_aa: CASSGGQPFYNSPLHF; cdr3_nt: TGTGCCAGCAGTGGGGGACAGCCGTTCTATAATTCACCCCTCCACTTT
v_call: TRBV6-1; clone_size: .; d_call: .; j_call: TRBJ1-5; cdr3_aa: CASSEGVQVNQPQHF; cdr3_nt: TGTGCCAGCAGTGAAGGGGTTCAGGTTAATCAGCCCCAGCATTTT
v_call: TRBV11-2; clone_size: many; d_call: .; j_call: TRBJ1-1; cdr3_aa: CASSADRNTEAFF; cdr3_nt: TGTGCCAGCAGCGCCGACAGGAACACTGAAGCTTTCTTT
v_call: TRBV4-1; clone_size: .; d_call: .; j_call: TRBJ1-2; cdr3_aa: CASSQSRGRGSNYGYTF; cdr3_nt: TGCGCCAGCAGCCAATCGAGAGGGCGTGGATCTAACTATGGCTACACCTTC
v_call: TRBV9; clone_size: .; d_call: TRBD2; j_call: TRBJ2-3; cdr3_aa: CASSARGVHGDTQYF; cdr3_nt: TGTGCCAGCAGCGCTCGGGGGGTTCATGGGGATACGCAGTATTTT
v_call: TRBV9; clone_size: few; d_call: TRBD2; j_call: TRBJ2-1; cdr3_aa: CASSPQIQAGHNEQFF; cdr3_nt: TGTGCCAGCAGCCCACAGATCCAAGCGGGACACAATGAGCAGTTCTTC
v_call: TRBV12-5; clone_size: .; d_call: .; j_call: TRBJ1-2; cdr3_aa: CASGFGQSYVYTF; cdr3_nt: TGTGCTAGTGGTTTTGGGCAGTCCTATGTCTACACCTTC
v_call: TRBV5-1; clone_size: .; d_call: TRBD2; j_call: TRBJ2-3; cdr3_aa: CASSLAGGQDTQYF; cdr3_nt: TGCGCCAGCAGCCTAGCGGGGGGGCAAGATACGCAGTATTTT
v_call: TRBV11-3; clone_size: .; d_call: .; j_call: TRBJ2-7; cdr3_aa: CASSPRGSYEQYF; cdr3_nt: TGTGCCAGCAGCCCCAGGGGCTCCTACGAGCAGTACTTC
v_call: TRBV6-5; clone_size: .; d_call: .; j_call: TRBJ2-7; cdr3_aa: CASSYSSGLQYF; cdr3_nt: TGTGCCAGCAGTTACAGTTCAGGGTTGCAGTACTTC
v_call: TRBV30; clone_size: .; d_call: .; j_call: TRBJ2-7; cdr3_aa: CAWSFSGPYEQYF; cdr3_nt: TGTGCCTGGAGTTTTAGTGGGCCCTACGAGCAGTACTTC
v_call: TRBV19; clone_size: once; d_call: .; j_call: TRBJ2-2; cdr3_aa: CASSAMSSGELFF; cdr3_nt: TGTGCCAGTAGTGCGATGTCGTCCGGGGAGCTGTTTTTT
v_call: TRBV23-1; clone_size: .; d_call: TRBD1; j_call: TRBJ2-2; cdr3_aa: CASSPPGTGGGRSGELFF; cdr3_nt: TGCGCCAGCAGTCCGCCCGGGACAGGGGGCGGAAGGTCCGGGGAGCTGTTTTTT
v_call: TRBV5-6; clone_size: .; d_call: TRBD2; j_call: TRBJ2-7; cdr3_aa: CASGPLAGGPTYEQYF; cdr3_nt: TGTGCCAGCGGACCCTTAGCGGGGGGCCCTACCTACGAGCAGTACTTC